These 18 T cell receptor beta chains were sequenced from one sample in a study of T cells after yellow fever vaccination. Via MiXCR, TCRdb re-called the 5' RACE reads, giving one row per CDR3 protein. The profile shows 350,000 to 450,000 distinct CDR3 sequences, about 6% of them singletons. The source material was PBMCs, sampled 5 days after the yellow fever booster vaccination. The receptors were sampled from a man between 25 and 39 years old who received the YFV17D yellow fever vaccine.

This chain connects TRBV29-1 to TRBJ2-1, with D perhaps TRBD2 (6 bases). V lost 7 bases and J 0 bases, leaving 16 bases between the germline ends. CDR1 is SQVTM, CDR2 ANQGSEA, per germline. This CDR3 contains 15 residues. The CDR3, as DNA: TGCAGCGGCGCCGGGACTCCGAGCTCCTACAATGAGCAGTTCTTC. Its protein product is CSGAGTPSSYNEQFF.

This clonotype was counted ten times or more. The rearrangement uses TRBV20-1 and TRBJ2-1, with TRBD2 matching 11 bases. J gave up 9 bases and V 0 bases, and 13 bases lay outside the gene matches. CDR3 length equals 17 residues. Per germline, CDR1 DFQATT and CDR2 SNEGSKA (reference sequence). The CDR3 reads CSARDGLAGGFASEQFF. The CDR3 DNA reads as TGCAGTGCTAGAGATGGGCTAGCGGGAGGATTTGCGAGTGAGCAGTTCTTC.

This chain joins TRBV13 and TRBJ2-6, with 11 bases fitting TRBD2. V shed 5 bases and J 2 bases; nucleotides not matched to a gene: 5. Germline lookup yields CDR1 PRHDT and CDR2 FYEKMQ (reference sequence). The CDR3 is 17 amino acids. CDR3 protein: CASSRTSGSAGANVLTF. The DNA for the CDR3 is TGTGCCAGCAGCCGTACTAGCGGGAGCGCTGGGGCCAACGTCCTGACTTTC.

This clonotype was counted only a few times. V and J are TRBV18 and TRBJ2-7; D call uncertain. The CDR3 spans 14 residues. The germline V and J ends were trimmed by 3 bases and 2 bases, with 11 bases remaining between them. In germline, CDR1 is KGHSH, CDR2 LQKENI. The CDR3 region has the DNA TGTGCCAGCTCACCTCAGGCGGCCGCCTACGAGCAGTACTTC. This codes for CASSPQAAAYEQYF.

The J gene is TRBJ1-5, the V gene TRBV7-2; D gene unclear. Per germline, CDR1 SGHTA and CDR2 FQGNSA. The CDR3 length is 13 residues. The V and J ends lost 3 bases and 4 bases respectively, with 7 bases between them. DNA for the CDR3: TGTGCCAGCAGCTTCCGGGAGAATCAGCCCCAGCATTTT. It codes for CASSFRENQPQHF.

V is TRBV7-2 and J is TRBJ2-2, with 11 bases matching TRBD2. This CDR3 contains 15 residues. Trimming cost V 2 bases and J 5 bases; bases outside gene matches: 1. Germline CDR1 reads SGHTA; CDR2 reads FQGNSA. This CDR3 is CASSLPSGRTGELFF. The CDR3 region has the DNA TGTGCCAGCAGCTTACCTAGCGGGAGGACCGGGGAGCTGTTTTTT.

This clonotype appeared a few times. This chain joins TRBV4-2 and TRBJ2-7; 7 bases map to TRBD2. The CDR3 is 15 amino acids. The junction had 2 bases not matched to a gene; V was cut back by 0 bases and J by 0 bases. Germline assignment: CDR1 LGHNA and CDR2 YNFKEQ. The CDR3 coding sequence is TGTGCCAGCAGCCAAGACGCGGGAGACTCCTACGAGCAGTACTTC. It specifies CASSQDAGDSYEQYF.

This clonotype has only a few counts. J is TRBJ2-2 and V is TRBV9; D not certain. This CDR3 has 14 residues. V was pared by 3 bases and J by 5 bases, with 11 bases between. Germline lookup yields CDR1 SGDLS and CDR2 YYNGEE. This CDR3 is CASSAPHMTGELFF. The CDR3 DNA reads TGTGCCAGCAGCGCGCCACACATGACCGGGGAGCTGTTTTTT.

This clonotype was counted only a few times. V usage is TRBV20-1 and J usage is TRBJ2-3, with TRBD2 identical over 12 bases. The CDR3 loop spans 16 amino acids. In germline, CDR1 is DFQATT, CDR2 SNEGSKA (reference sequence). Trimming removed 6 bases from V and 4 bases from J; junction bases left unmatched: 11. CDR3 amino acids: CSALTTSGSPADTQYF. The CDR3 DNA follows: TGCAGTGCGTTAACGACTAGCGGGAGTCCAGCAGATACGCAGTATTTT.

This clonotype has ten or more counts. The chain carries TRBV5-6 and TRBJ2-7; D is unresolved. The CDR3 is 13 residues long. In germline, CDR1 is SGHDT, CDR2 YYEEEE. Trimming cost V 0 bases and J 2 bases, with 6 bases left between them. This chain's CDR3 is CASSLGNPYEQYF. CDR3 nucleotides: TGTGCCAGCAGCTTGGGCAACCCCTACGAGCAGTACTTC.

In its sample, this clonotype was seen a few times. The V gene is TRBV5-5, the J gene TRBJ1-2; the D gene is possibly TRBD1 (5 bases). Germline loops: CDR1 SGHKS, CDR2 YYEKEE (reference sequence). The CDR3 runs 15 residues. The V end was cut by 0 bases, the J end by 3 bases, with 12 bases between. This CDR3 reads CASSLGEGVDYGYTF. CDR3 nucleotide sequence: TGTGCCAGCAGCTTGGGCGAAGGGGTGGACTATGGCTACACCTTC. The variable domain in full, with the rest retrieved from reference TRBV5-5 and TRBJ1-2, is DAGVTQSPTHLIKTRGQQVTLRCSPISGHKSVSWYQQVLGQGPQFIFQYYEKEERGRGNFPDRFSARQFPNYSSELNVNALLLGDSALYLCASSLGEGVDYGYTFGSGTRLTVV.

J is TRBJ2-3 and V is TRBV30; a weak D match, TRBD1 (6 bases). The CDR3 length is 17 residues. Trimming took 2 bases from V and 1 from J, leaving 19 bases between them. In germline, CDR1 is GTSNPN, CDR2 SVGIG (reference sequence). The CDR3 DNA follows: TGTGCCTGGAGTCCATCGCCCGGGACAATGGGCACAGATACGCAGTATTTT. It is translated as CAWSPSPGTMGTDTQYF.

The table lists this clonotype with many counts. This chain connects TRBV20-1 to TRBJ2-5, with a weak D call TRBD2 (5 bases). The length of the CDR3 is 12 residues. Germline CDR1 is DFQATT and CDR2 is SNEGSKA (reference sequence). V was shortened by 6 bases and J by 4 bases, with 12 bases between the two germline ends. The chain's CDR3 is CSAVTTRETQYF. In DNA form, the CDR3 reads TGCAGTGCCGTGACTACTCGAGAGACCCAGTACTTC.

This clonotype turned up a few times. This rearrangement joins TRBV6-2 or TRBV6-3 to TRBJ2-1; the match to TRBD2 covers 7 bases. Germline CDR1 and CDR2: MNHEY and SVGEGT. The junction had 10 bases not matched to a gene; V was cut back by 5 bases and J by 6 bases. This CDR3 is built from 15 residues. CDR3 sequence reads: CASSGLDSGLNEQFF. CDR3 coding DNA: TGTGCCAGCAGTGGACTAGATTCGGGACTCAATGAGCAGTTCTTC.

In its sample, this clonotype was seen a few times. This chain links TRBV5-4 with TRBJ2-7; TRBD2 matches 9 bases. The CDR3 is 17 amino acids. Germline lookup yields CDR1 SGHNT and CDR2 YYREEE (reference sequence). J lost 3 bases, V lost 0 bases, and 10 bases had no gene match. The chain's CDR3 is CASSLDQRWTSDYEQYF. The DNA for the CDR3 is TGTGCCAGCAGCTTGGATCAGCGGTGGACTAGCGACTACGAGCAGTACTTC.

This clonotype came up many times. This chain links TRBV12-5 with TRBJ2-4, with 8 bases aligning to TRBD2. V trimming: 0 bases; J trimming: 8 bases; junction bases outside the gene matches: 3. Germline lookup yields CDR1 LGHNT and CDR2 FRNRAP. The CDR3 totals 14 residues. The CDR3 spells CASGLVKLADIQYF. In DNA form, the CDR3 reads TGTGCTAGTGGTTTGGTAAAACTAGCGGACATTCAGTACTTC.

The chain joins TRBV6-1 to TRBJ2-6; D not resolved. Germline CDR1 MNHNS, CDR2 SASEGT. The V gene lost 8 bases and the J gene lost 0 bases, with 8 bases spanning the gap. This CDR3 is built from 14 residues. CDR3 amino acids: CASPAVSGANVLTF. The CDR3 coding sequence is TGTGCCAGCCCTGCAGTCTCTGGGGCCAACGTCCTGACTTTC.

This clonotype has at least ten counts. This CDR3 is CASSSSTMQFF. The CDR3 region has the DNA TGTGCCAGCAGCTCTTCTACGATGCAGTTCTTC. The genes are TRBV7-2 and TRBJ2-1, with D unresolved. V lost 4 bases, J lost 12 bases, and 10 bases lay in between. Germline V gives CDR1 SGHTA, CDR2 FQGNSA. The CDR3 loop spans 11 amino acids.